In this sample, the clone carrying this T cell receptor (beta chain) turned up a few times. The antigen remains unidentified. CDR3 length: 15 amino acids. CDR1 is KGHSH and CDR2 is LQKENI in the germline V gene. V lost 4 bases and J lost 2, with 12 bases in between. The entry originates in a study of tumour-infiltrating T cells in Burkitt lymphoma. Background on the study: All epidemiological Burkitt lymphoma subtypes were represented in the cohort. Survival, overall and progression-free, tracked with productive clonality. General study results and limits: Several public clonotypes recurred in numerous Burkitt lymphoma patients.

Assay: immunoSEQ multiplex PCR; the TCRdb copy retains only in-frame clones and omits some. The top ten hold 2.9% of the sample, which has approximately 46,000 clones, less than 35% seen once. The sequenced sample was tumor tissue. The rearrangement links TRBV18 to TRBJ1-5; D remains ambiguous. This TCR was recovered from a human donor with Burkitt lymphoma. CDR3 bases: TGTGCCAGCTCACTAGGGCAAGCGGGCAATCAGCCCCAGCATTTT. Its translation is CASSLGQAGNQPQHF.